This TCR beta chain was captured by sequencing in a study of CD4 T cells in relation to SARS-CoV-2 and coronaviruses. Study information: TCR beta CDR3s were sequenced after roughly 10-day antigen culture of PBMCs. No peptide or an HIV-1 Nef peptide pool served as negative control.

With respect to this clone: Its antigen remains unknown.

The assay was immunoSEQ multiplex PCR, and TCRdb's table has in-frame clones only and misses some. The top ten clones hold 15% to 18% of a sample with under 25,000 clones, 70% to 85% of them seen once. Study findings and constraints: The cross-reactivity analysis covered only spike protein, not other viral proteins.

Unexposed donor CD4+ T cells date from about 2010-2019, before the COVID-19 pandemic. Isolation of CD4+ T cells took place after less than 13 days in culture. Cells permitting, SARS-CoV-2 S/N and four cold-coronavirus spikes were tested on unexposed-donor CD4+ T cells. The sequence derives from a human donor in good health. Sequencing was performed on CD4+ T cells from PBMCs, cultured in vitro.

The CDR3 DNA follows: TGTGCCAGTAGTATAGAAACAGGGAACTATGGCTACACCTTC. It specifies CASSIETGNYGYTF. The J gene is TRBJ1-2, the V gene TRBV19, with D perhaps TRBD1 (6 bases). V lost 0 bases to trimming and J lost 2 bases, with 7 bases between them. Looked up from germline, CDR1 is LNHDA and CDR2 is SQIVND (reference sequence). This CDR3 spans 14 amino acids.